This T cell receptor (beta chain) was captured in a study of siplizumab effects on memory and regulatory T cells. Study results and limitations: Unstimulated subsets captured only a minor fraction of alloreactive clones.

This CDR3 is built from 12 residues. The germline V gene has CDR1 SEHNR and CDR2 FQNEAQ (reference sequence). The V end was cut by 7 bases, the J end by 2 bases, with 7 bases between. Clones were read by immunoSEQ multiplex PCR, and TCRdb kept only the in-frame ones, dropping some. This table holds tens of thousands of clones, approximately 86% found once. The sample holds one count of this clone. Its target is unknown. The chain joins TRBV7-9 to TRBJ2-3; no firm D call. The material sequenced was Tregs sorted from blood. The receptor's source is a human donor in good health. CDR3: CASKLLTDTQYF. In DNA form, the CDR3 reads TGTGCCAGCAAACTCCTCACAGATACGCAGTATTTT.